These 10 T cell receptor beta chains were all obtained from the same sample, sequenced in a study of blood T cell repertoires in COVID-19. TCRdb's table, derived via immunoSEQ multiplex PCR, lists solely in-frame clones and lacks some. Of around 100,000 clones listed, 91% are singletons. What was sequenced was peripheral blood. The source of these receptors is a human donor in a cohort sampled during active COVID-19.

CDR3: CASSSPKNVADTQYF. Written as DNA, the CDR3 is TGTGCCAGCAGCTCTCCCAAAAACGTGGCCGATACGCAGTATTTT. The chain has TRBV13 and TRBJ2-3; D is unresolved. This CDR3 has 15 residues. Trimming took 4 bases from V and 6 from J, leaving 17 bases between them. CDR1 is PRHDT and CDR2 is FYEKMQ in the germline V gene (reference sequence).

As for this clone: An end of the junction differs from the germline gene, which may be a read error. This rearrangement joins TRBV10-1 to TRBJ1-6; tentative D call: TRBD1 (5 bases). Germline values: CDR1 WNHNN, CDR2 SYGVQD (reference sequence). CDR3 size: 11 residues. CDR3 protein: CATNPRGASSF. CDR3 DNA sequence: TGCGCCACCAACCCGCGCGGGGCGAGTAGTTTT.

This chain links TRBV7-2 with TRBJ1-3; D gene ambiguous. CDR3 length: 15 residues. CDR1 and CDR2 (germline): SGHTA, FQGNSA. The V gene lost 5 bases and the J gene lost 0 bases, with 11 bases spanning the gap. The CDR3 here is CASSPYTHSGNTIYF. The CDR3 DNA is TGTGCCAGCAGCCCATACACGCACTCTGGAAACACCATATATTTT.

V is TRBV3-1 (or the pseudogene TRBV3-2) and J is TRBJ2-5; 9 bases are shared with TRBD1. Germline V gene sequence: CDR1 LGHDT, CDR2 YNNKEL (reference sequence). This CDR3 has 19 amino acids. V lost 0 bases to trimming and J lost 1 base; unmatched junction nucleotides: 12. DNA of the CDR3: TGTGCCAGCAGCCAAGATAACGGGTTAGGGGACAGGGTCCAAGAGACCCAGTACTTC. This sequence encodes CASSQDNGLGDRVQETQYF.

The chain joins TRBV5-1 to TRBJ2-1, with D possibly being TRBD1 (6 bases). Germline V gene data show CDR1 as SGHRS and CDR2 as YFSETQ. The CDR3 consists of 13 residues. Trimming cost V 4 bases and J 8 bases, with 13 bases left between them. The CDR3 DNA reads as TGCGCCAGCAGCCTAGGACAGTGGGATGAGCAGTTCTTC. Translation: CASSLGQWDEQFF. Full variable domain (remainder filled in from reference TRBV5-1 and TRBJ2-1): KAGVTQTPRYLIKTRGQQVTLSCSPISGHRSVSWYQQTPGQGLQFLFEYFSETQRNKGNFPGRFSGRQFSNSRSEMNVSTLELGDSALYLCASSLGQWDEQFFGPGTRLTVL.

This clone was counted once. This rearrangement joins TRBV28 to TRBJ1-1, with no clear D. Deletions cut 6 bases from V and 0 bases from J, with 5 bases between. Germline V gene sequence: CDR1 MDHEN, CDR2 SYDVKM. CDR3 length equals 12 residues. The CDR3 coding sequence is TGTGCCAGCAGCCCAATGAACACTGAAGCTTTCTTT. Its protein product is CASSPMNTEAFF.

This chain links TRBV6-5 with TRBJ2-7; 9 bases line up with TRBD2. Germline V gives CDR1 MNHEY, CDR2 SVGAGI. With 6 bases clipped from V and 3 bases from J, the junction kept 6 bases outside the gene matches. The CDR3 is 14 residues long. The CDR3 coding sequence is TGTGCCAGCAGACGACTAGCGGAATACTACGAGCAGTACTTC. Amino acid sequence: CASRRLAEYYEQYF.

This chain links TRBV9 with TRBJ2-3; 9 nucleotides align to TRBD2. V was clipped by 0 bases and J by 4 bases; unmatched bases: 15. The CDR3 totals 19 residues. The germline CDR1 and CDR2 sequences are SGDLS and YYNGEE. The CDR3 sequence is CASSVGSPVAGGTADTQYF. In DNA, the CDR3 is TGTGCCAGCAGCGTAGGGTCCCCAGTGGCGGGGGGGACCGCAGATACGCAGTATTTT.

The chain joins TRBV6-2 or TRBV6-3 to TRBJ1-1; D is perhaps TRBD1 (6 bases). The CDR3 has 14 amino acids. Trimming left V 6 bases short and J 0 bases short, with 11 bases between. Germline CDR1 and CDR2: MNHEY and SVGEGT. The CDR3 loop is CASSQGLMNTEAFF. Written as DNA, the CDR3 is TGTGCCAGCAGCCAGGGGTTGATGAACACTGAAGCTTTCTTT.

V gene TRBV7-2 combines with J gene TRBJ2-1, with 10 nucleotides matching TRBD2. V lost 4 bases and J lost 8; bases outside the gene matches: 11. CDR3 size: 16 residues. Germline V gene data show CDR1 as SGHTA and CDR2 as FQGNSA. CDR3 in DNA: TGTGCCAGCAGCTCATCTAGCGGGAGAAGTGGCGATGAGCAGTTCTTC. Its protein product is CASSSSSGRSGDEQFF. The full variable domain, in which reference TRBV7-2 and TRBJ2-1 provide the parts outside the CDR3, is GAGVSQSPSNKVTEKGKDVELRCDPISGHTALYWYRQSLGQGLEFLIYFQGNSAPDKSGLPSDRFSAERTGGSVSTLTIQRTQQEDSAVYLCASSSSSGRSGDEQFFGPGTRLTVL.